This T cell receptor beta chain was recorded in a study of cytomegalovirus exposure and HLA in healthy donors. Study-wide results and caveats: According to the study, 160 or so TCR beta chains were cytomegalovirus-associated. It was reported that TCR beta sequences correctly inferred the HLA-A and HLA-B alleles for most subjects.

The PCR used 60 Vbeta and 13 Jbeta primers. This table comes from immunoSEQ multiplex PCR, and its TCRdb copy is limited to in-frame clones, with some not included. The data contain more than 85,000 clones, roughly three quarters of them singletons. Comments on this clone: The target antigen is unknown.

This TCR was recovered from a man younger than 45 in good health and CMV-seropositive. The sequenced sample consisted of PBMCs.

The CDR3 here is CASSLIPGQGDQQFF. Here the CDR3 DNA reads TGCGCCAGCAGCTTGATACCGGGACAGGGTGATCAGCAGTTCTTC. This rearrangement joins TRBV5-1 to TRBJ2-1; 9 nucleotides line up with TRBD1. The CDR3 is 15 residues long. Germline V gene lookup returns CDR1 SGHRS and CDR2 YFSETQ. The J segment lost 11 bases and the V segment lost 1 base, leaving 10 bases of the junction unmatched.